This T cell receptor (beta chain) was recovered during a study of early T cells in non-severe SARS-CoV-2 infection. About the study: From unsorted whole blood, bulk RNA was sequenced, and the chains remained unpaired.

Study-level findings and limits: CD4 and private specificities were missed by VDJdb matching, which favored anti-spike CD8 responses.

This clonotype has ten or more counts. What it binds is unknown. Individual cDNA molecules received unique molecular identifiers during library preparation. TCRdb processed the 5' RACE reads anew with MiXCR; each CDR3 protein has one entry. The sample lists some 30,000 distinct CDR3 sequences; roughly 9.3% were seen once. This CDR3 comprises 16 residues. Trimming took 4 bases from V and 0 from J; bases not matched to a gene: 9. The sample consisted of whole blood. This receptor was obtained from an adult who was a healthcare worker with PCR-confirmed SARS-CoV-2 infection or an uninfected control (not recorded which). The chain joins TRBV12-3 or TRBV12-4 to TRBJ2-7; TRBD2 matches 7 bases. The CDR3 nucleotides read TGTGCCAGCAGTTGGGGACCAACTAGCGTCTCCTACGAGCAGTACTTC. This gives the protein CASSWGPTSVSYEQYF.